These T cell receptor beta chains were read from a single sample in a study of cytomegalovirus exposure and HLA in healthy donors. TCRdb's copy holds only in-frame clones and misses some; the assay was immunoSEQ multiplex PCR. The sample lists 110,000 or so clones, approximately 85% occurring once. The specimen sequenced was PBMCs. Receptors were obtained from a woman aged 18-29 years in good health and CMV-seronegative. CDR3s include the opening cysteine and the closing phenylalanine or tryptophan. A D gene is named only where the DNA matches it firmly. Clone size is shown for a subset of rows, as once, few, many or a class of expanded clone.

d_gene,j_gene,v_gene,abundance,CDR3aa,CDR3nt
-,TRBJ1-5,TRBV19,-,CASSTQDSPPQHF,TGTGCCAGTAGTACCCAAGACAGCCCACCCCAGCATTTT
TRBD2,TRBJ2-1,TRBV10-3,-,CAISESASGGARNEQFF,TGTGCCATCAGTGAGTCGGCTAGCGGGGGGGCAAGGAATGAGCAGTTCTTC
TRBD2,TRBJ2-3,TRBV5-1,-,CASSLGGTSPYF,TGCGCCAGCAGCTTGGGAGGGACTAGCCCCTATTTT
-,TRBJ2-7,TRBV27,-,CASSLGQGNLYEQYF,TGTGCCAGCAGTTTAGGGCAGGGGAATCTCTACGAGCAGTACTTC
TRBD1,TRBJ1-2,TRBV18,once,CASSGDRGNYGYTF,TGTGCCAGCTCAGGGGACAGGGGGAACTATGGCTACACCTTC
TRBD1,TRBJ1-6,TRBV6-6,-,CASSYGQANSPLHF,TGTGCCAGCAGTTACGGACAGGCCAATTCACCCCTCCACTTT
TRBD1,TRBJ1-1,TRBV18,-,CASSIYRGRDTEAFF,TGTGCCAGCTCAATTTACAGGGGGCGGGACACTGAAGCTTTCTTT
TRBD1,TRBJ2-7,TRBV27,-,CASSNRGPTREQYF,TGTGCCAGCAGTAACAGGGGACCTACCAGGGAGCAGTACTTC
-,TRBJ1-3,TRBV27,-,CASSLRGPGNTIYF,TGTGCCAGCAGTTTACGCGGGCCAGGAAACACCATATATTTT
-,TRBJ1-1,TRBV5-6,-,CASSLAYEAFF,TGTGCCAGCAGCTTGGCTTATGAAGCTTTCTTT
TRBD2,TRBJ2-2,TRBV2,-,CASSLAGGPRGGELFF,TGTGCCAGCTCGCTAGCGGGGGGCCCCAGGGGCGGGGAGCTGTTTTTT
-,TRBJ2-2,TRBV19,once,CASSHRKGGLNTGELFF,TGTGCCAGTAGTCACCGGAAGGGTGGACTGAACACCGGGGAGCTGTTTTTT
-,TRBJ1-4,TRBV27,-,CASSLGFTGEKLFF,TGTGCCAGCAGTTTGGGATTTACGGGGGAAAAACTGTTTTTT
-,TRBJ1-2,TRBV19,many,CASSMIGNRANYGYTF,TGTGCCAGTAGTATGATAGGGAACAGGGCTAACTATGGCTACACCTTC
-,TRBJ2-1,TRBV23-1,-,CASSRPQGLGYNEQFF,TGCGCCAGCAGTCGACCCCAGGGCCTGGGATACAATGAGCAGTTCTTC
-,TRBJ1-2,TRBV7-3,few,CASSPYGYTF,TGTGCCAGCTCCCCGTATGGCTACACCTTC
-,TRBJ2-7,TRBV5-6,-,CASSFGHWTYEQYF,TGTGCCAGCAGCTTTGGACATTGGACCTACGAGCAGTACTTC
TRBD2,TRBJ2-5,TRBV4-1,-,CASSLSGGSVETQYF,TGCGCCAGCAGCCTTTCCGGGGGGAGCGTAGAGACCCAGTACTTC
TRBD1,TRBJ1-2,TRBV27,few,CASSSGGYGYTF,TGTGCCAGCAGTTCAGGGGGATATGGCTACACCTTC
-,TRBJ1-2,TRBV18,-,CASSPQGLPNYGYTF,TGTGCCAGCTCACCCCAGGGACTACCTAACTATGGCTACACCTTC
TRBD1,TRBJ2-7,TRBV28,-,CASSYPGGQGVHEQYF,TGTGCCAGCAGTTATCCGGGGGGACAGGGGGTCCACGAGCAGTACTTC
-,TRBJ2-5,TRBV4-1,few,CASSQFENSQETQYF,TGCGCCAGCAGCCAATTTGAGAACAGTCAAGAGACCCAGTACTTC
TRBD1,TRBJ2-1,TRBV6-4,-,CASSWTGTSEQFF,TGTGCCAGCAGCTGGACAGGGACGAGTGAGCAGTTCTTC
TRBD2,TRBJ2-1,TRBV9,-,CASSVAGGGYNEQFF,TGTGCCAGCAGCGTAGCTGGCGGGGGTTACAATGAGCAGTTCTTC
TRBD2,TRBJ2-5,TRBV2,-,CASSEAGLRETQYF,TGTGCCAGCAGTGAAGCGGGACTACGTGAGACCCAGTACTTC
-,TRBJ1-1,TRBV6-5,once,CASSYRPPGRTEAFF,TGTGCCAGCAGTTACCGTCCCCCTGGGAGGACTGAAGCTTTCTTT
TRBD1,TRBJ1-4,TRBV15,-,CATSREGQPNEKLFF,TGTGCCACCAGCAGAGAGGGACAGCCCAATGAAAAACTGTTTTTT
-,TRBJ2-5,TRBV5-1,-,CASSPSGQETQYF,TGCGCCAGCAGCCCTAGTGGGCAAGAGACCCAGTACTTC
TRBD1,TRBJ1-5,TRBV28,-,CASSFEAGGYQPQHF,TGTGCCAGCAGTTTCGAGGCAGGGGGCTATCAGCCCCAGCATTTT
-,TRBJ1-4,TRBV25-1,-,CASSEPRGAGEKLFF,TGTGCCAGCAGTGAACCCCGGGGGGCAGGGGAAAAACTGTTTTTT
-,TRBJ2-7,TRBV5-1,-,CASSLVASSYEQYF,TGCGCCAGCAGCTTGGTAGCGAGCTCCTACGAGCAGTACTTC
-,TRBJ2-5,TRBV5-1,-,CASSLGPREETQYF,TGCGCCAGCAGCTTGGGCCCCAGGGAAGAGACCCAGTACTTC
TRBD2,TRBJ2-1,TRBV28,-,CASSPLADYNEQFF,TGTGCCAGCAGTCCCCTAGCGGACTACAATGAGCAGTTCTTC
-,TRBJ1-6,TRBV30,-,CAWSVQGLYSPLHF,TGTGCCTGGAGTGTACAGGGCCTATATTCACCCCTCCACTTT
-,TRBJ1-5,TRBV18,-,CASSGTGSDQPQHF,TGTGCCAGCTCCGGCACAGGGTCGGATCAGCCCCAGCATTTT
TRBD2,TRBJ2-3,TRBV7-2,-,CASSFAPAGGPNTQYF,TGTGCCAGCAGCTTCGCTCCAGCGGGGGGGCCTAATACGCAGTATTTT
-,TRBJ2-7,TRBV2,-,CASSRGDSYEQYF,TGTGCCAGCAGCAGGGGCGACTCCTACGAGCAGTACTTC
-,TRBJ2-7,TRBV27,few,CATSRGFEQYF,TGTGCCACCTCCAGGGGCTTCGAGCAGTACTTC
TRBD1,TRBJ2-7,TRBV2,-,CASRGTGGYEQYF,TGTGCCAGCAGGGGGACAGGGGGCTACGAGCAGTACTTC
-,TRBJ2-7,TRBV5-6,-,CASSFGSGSYEQYF,TGTGCCAGCAGCTTTGGTAGCGGCTCCTACGAGCAGTACTTC
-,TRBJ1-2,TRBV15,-,CATSRANYGYTF,TGTGCCACCTCGAGGGCTAACTATGGCTACACCTTC
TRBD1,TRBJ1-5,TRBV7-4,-,CASSLRSPGQGFQPQHF,TGTGCCAGCAGCCTACGTTCACCGGGACAGGGATTTCAGCCCCAGCATTTT
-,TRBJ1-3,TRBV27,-,CASSSSFGGSGNTIYF,TGTGCCAGCAGTTCCTCATTCGGGGGGTCCGGAAACACCATATATTTT
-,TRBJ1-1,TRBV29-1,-,CSVEGWFRLEDTEAFF,TGCAGCGTTGAAGGGTGGTTCAGACTAGAAGACACTGAAGCTTTCTTT
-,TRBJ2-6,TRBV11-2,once,CASSSRPGVPGANVLTF,TGTGCCAGCAGCTCACGACCGGGGGTACCAGGGGCCAACGTCCTGACTTTC
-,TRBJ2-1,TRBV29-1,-,CSAPLLSGDGYNEQFF,TGCAGCGCCCCCCTTTTATCGGGGGATGGCTACAATGAGCAGTTCTTC